This passage covers 32 T cell receptor beta chains from one sample sequenced in a study of cytomegalovirus exposure and HLA in healthy donors. Method: immunoSEQ multiplex PCR; TCRdb's copy keeps in-frame clones and lacks some. The top ten hold approximately 20% of the sample, which has 150,000 to 160,000 clones, 86% seen once. Input material: PBMCs. The receptors stem from a man aged 18 to 29 in good health and CMV-seropositive.

The chain couples TRBV6-1 to TRBJ1-6, with D unresolved. Germline CDR1 reads MNHNS; CDR2 reads SASEGT. V dropped 3 bases and J dropped 10 bases, with 10 bases sitting between them. The CDR3 consists of 13 residues. CDR3 coding DNA: TGTGCCAGCAGTGACACCTCGAGATCACCCCTCCACTTT. It is translated as CASSDTSRSPLHF.

The chain combines TRBV9 with TRBJ2-1; tentatively, D is TRBD2 (5 bases). The CDR3 extends over 16 amino acids. The V end lost 0 bases, the J end lost 0 bases, and 10 bases lay between the germline ends. From germline, CDR1 is SGDLS and CDR2 YYNGEE. Written as DNA, the CDR3 is TGTGCCAGCAGCGTAGACGGGGAGAACTCCTACAATGAGCAGTTCTTC. This translates into CASSVDGENSYNEQFF.

The gene calls are TRBV6-1 and TRBJ2-7, with D perhaps matching TRBD2 (6 bases). V lost 9 bases and J lost 6, with 18 bases in between. CDR1 and CDR2 from the germline V gene are MNHNS and SASEGT. The CDR3 contains 13 residues. Here the CDR3 reads CASEPREVSEQYF. In DNA, the CDR3 is TGTGCCAGTGAGCCCAGGGAGGTCTCCGAGCAGTACTTC.

The J gene is TRBJ2-3, the V gene TRBV23-1; 11 bases are shared with TRBD1. Being an ORF, TRBV23-1 has a function that is uncertain. Losses at the gene ends were 3 bases for V and 3 bases for J; bases not matched to a gene: 5. CDR3 size: 16 residues. The CDR3 region has the DNA TGCGCCAGCAGTCACGGACAGGGGGCGAAGACAGATACGCAGTATTTT. Protein product: CASSHGQGAKTDTQYF.

This chain uses TRBV4-1 with TRBJ2-7; 11 bases map to TRBD1. J was trimmed by 7 bases and V by 5 bases; bases with no gene match: 10. This CDR3 has 15 residues. CDR1 and CDR2 from the germline V gene are MGHRA and YSYEKL. The DNA of the CDR3 is TGCGCCAGCAGCAGAGTCGGACAGGGGGCGGAAGAGCAGTACTTC. Encoded protein: CASSRVGQGAEEQYF.

This chain joins TRBV7-2 and TRBJ1-1, with 7 bases that match TRBD1. The V gene's germline CDR1 is SGHTA and CDR2 FQGNSA. The ends lost 3 bases at V and 1 base at J; junction bases unmatched: 5. The CDR3 runs 15 residues. CDR3 DNA sequence: TGTGCCAGCAGCTTGGGACAGCAAACGAACACTGAAGCTTTCTTT. This encodes CASSLGQQTNTEAFF.

This clone was counted a few times. The chain links TRBV7-3 to TRBJ2-7, with D perhaps matching TRBD2 (5 bases). Germline V CDR1 and CDR2: SGHTA, FQGTGA. V was shortened by 5 bases and J by 3 bases, with 11 bases between the two germline ends. The CDR3 sequence is 13 residues long. CDR3 sequence reads: CASSQAEGYEQYF. CDR3 bases: TGTGCCAGCAGCCAGGCCGAGGGCTACGAGCAGTACTTC.

The V and J genes are TRBV7-9 and TRBJ2-7, with 8 bases lining up with TRBD2. From germline, CDR1 is SEHNR and CDR2 FQNEAQ (reference sequence). CDR3 size: 14 residues. The V gene end was trimmed by 3 bases and the J gene end by 4 bases; junction bases not matched to a gene: 5. CDR3 protein: CASSFPGGGYEQYF. Here the CDR3 DNA reads TGTGCCAGCAGCTTCCCGGGAGGGGGGTACGAGCAGTACTTC.

The chain recombines TRBV15 with TRBJ1-3; the D is unclear. V lost 0 bases and J lost 4, with 13 bases in between. CDR3 length equals 16 residues. Germline V gene data show CDR1 as LNHNV and CDR2 as YYDKDF (reference sequence). CDR3 sequence: CATSRDRQVSGNTIYF. The CDR3 coding sequence is TGTGCCACCAGCAGAGATCGCCAGGTCTCAGGAAACACCATATATTTT.

This clone was counted once. The chain combines TRBV20-1 with TRBJ2-3, with D possibly matching TRBD1 (5 bases). The CDR3 contains 11 residues. The V gene's germline CDR1 is DFQATT and CDR2 SNEGSKA (reference sequence). Trimming pared 4 bases from V and 6 bases from J, leaving 8 bases between. CDR3 loop: CSANRWDTQYF. The CDR3 DNA is TGCAGTGCTAACAGGTGGGATACGCAGTATTTT.

The rearrangement links TRBV30 to TRBJ1-1; D perhaps matches TRBD1 (6 bases). The CDR3 totals 14 residues. Germline V gives CDR1 GTSNPN, CDR2 SVGIG (reference sequence). V lost 1 base to trimming and J lost 6 bases, with 15 bases between them. The CDR3 bases are TGTGCCTGGAGTGGAGGGGGGGGACCCTCTGAAGCTTTCTTT. Its protein product is CAWSGGGGPSEAFF.

This chain links TRBV30 with TRBJ2-3; 13 nucleotides line up with TRBD2. V shed 2 bases, J shed 1 base, and the junction held 9 bases outside the gene matches. The CDR3 covers 18 residues. Germline V gives CDR1 GTSNPN, CDR2 SVGIG (reference sequence). The CDR3: CAWSTRLAGGLRTDTQYF. The DNA of the CDR3 is TGTGCCTGGAGTACCAGACTAGCGGGAGGACTTCGCACAGATACGCAGTATTTT.

The chain recombines TRBV7-8 with TRBJ2-3; maybe TRBD1 (5 bases). The CDR3 runs to 17 residues. Germline lookup yields CDR1 SGHVS and CDR2 FQNEAQ. Trimming shortened V by 5 bases and J by 6 bases, and 24 bases separated the two germline ends. The CDR3, as DNA: TGTGCCAGCAGCCCAGGGTTTTACAGGATTCTCGGGGATACGCAGTATTTT. As protein: CASSPGFYRILGDTQYF. Complete variable domain (other parts from reference TRBV7-8 and TRBJ2-3): GAGVSQSPRYKVAKRGQDVALRCDPISGHVSLFWYQQALGQGPEFLTYFQNEAQLDKSGLPSDRFFAERPEGSVSTLKIQRTQQEDSAVYLCASSPGFYRILGDTQYFGPGTRLTVL.

This clone has just a few counts. This chain links TRBV7-8 with TRBJ2-7; TRBD1 aligns across 9 bases. The germline V gene encodes CDR1 SGHVS and CDR2 FQNEAQ. The CDR3 sequence is 14 residues long. V lost 1 base to trimming and J lost 7 bases; unmatched junction nucleotides: 5. CDR3 region: CASSLGTGGWEQYF. Written as DNA, the CDR3 is TGTGCCAGCAGCTTAGGTACAGGGGGCTGGGAGCAGTACTTC.

V and J are TRBV6-6 and TRBJ2-5; maybe TRBD1 (5 bases). This CDR3 spans 11 amino acids. The germline V gene encodes CDR1 MNHNY and CDR2 SVGAGI (reference sequence). V was pared by 8 bases and J by 2 bases, with 6 bases between. The CDR3 spells CASGAQETQYF. CDR3 nucleotides: TGTGCCAGCGGGGCTCAAGAGACCCAGTACTTC.

This chain links TRBV25-1 with TRBJ2-7; 11 bases are shared with TRBD2. V lost 4 bases, J lost 2 bases, and 10 bases stayed unmatched. Germline V gene sequence: CDR1 MGHDK, CDR2 SYGVNS. This CDR3 contains 17 residues. The CDR3 region has the DNA TGTGCCAGCAGTGGGGTTTCCGGGACTAGCGGTCCCTACGAGCAGTACTTC. Translation: CASSGVSGTSGPYEQYF.

This clone was seen only a few times. V and J are TRBV6-5 and TRBJ2-7, with TRBD1 as a possible D gene (6 bases). Germline V gene sequence: CDR1 MNHEY, CDR2 SVGAGI. Trimming removed 4 bases at V and 3 bases at J, with 16 bases between. CDR3 size: 15 residues. The CDR3 region has the DNA TGTGCCAGCAGTTCTATACAGGGTCGGATCTACGAGCAGTACTTC. Its translation is CASSSIQGRIYEQYF.

This chain uses TRBV25-1 with TRBJ2-5; 12 bases agree with TRBD2. CDR1 is MGHDK and CDR2 is SYGVNS in the germline V gene. This CDR3 region has 14 residues. After removal of 8 bases from V and 4 bases from J, the junction contained 5 bases not matched to a gene. The DNA of the CDR3 is TGTGCCAGCGGGCCTAGCGGGGGGGGAGAGACCCAGTACTTC. Its protein is CASGPSGGGETQYF. Using reference TRBV25-1 and TRBJ2-5 for the parts outside the CDR3, the full variable domain is EADIYQTPRYLVIGTGKKITLECSQTMGHDKMYWYQQDPGMELHLIHYSYGVNSTEKGDLSSESTVSRIRTEHFPLTLESARPSHTSQYLCASGPSGGGETQYFGPGTRLLVL.

The CDR3 DNA reads as TGTGCCAGCAGCGTTAGGGCGGGAGGCTCCACCGGGGAGCTGTTTTTT. Its protein is CASSVRAGGSTGELFF. V is TRBV9 and J is TRBJ2-2; TRBD2 matches 8 bases. The CDR3 consists of 16 residues. In germline, CDR1 is SGDLS, CDR2 YYNGEE. After removal of 2 bases from V and 4 bases from J, the junction contained 7 bases not matched to a gene.

This clone appeared once. V usage is TRBV19 and J usage is TRBJ1-4; 7 bases line up with TRBD1. Germline CDR1 and CDR2: LNHDA and SQIVND (reference sequence). The CDR3 is 14 amino acids. The V segment lost 3 bases and the J segment 8 bases; nucleotides outside the gene matches: 6. Here the CDR3 reads CASSMQGGMEKLFF. The CDR3 bases are TGTGCCAGTAGTATGCAGGGGGGTATGGAAAAACTGTTTTTT.

V gene TRBV7-9 combines with J gene TRBJ2-3; 12 bases are shared with TRBD1. V shed 5 bases and J 3 bases; nucleotides not matched to a gene: 6. The length of the CDR3 is 16 residues. In germline, CDR1 is SEHNR, CDR2 FQNEAQ (reference sequence). In DNA form, the CDR3 reads TGTGCCAGCAGCCCCGGGACAGGGGGCAGGACAGATACGCAGTATTTT. Amino acid sequence: CASSPGTGGRTDTQYF.

The chain recombines TRBV9 with TRBJ2-1, with D hard to call. The CDR3 is made up of 15 amino acids. The V gene lost 3 bases and the J gene lost 7 bases, with 17 bases spanning the gap. The germline V gene has CDR1 SGDLS and CDR2 YYNGEE. Here the CDR3 DNA reads TGTGCCAGCAGCGCCACCGGGTACGGTACAAATGAGCAGTTCTTC. Translated, it gives CASSATGYGTNEQFF.

V and J are TRBV15 and TRBJ2-3; possibly TRBD2 for D (5 bases). CDR1 and CDR2 (germline): LNHNV, YYDKDF (reference sequence). The CDR3 is made up of 17 amino acids. Trimming removed 5 bases from V and 0 bases from J, with 18 bases in between. The CDR3 DNA sequence: TGTGCCACCAGCCCACTTCGAGGGAAAACTAGCACAGATACGCAGTATTTT. This sequence encodes CATSPLRGKTSTDTQYF.

This rearrangement joins TRBV5-1 to TRBJ2-3; 10 nucleotides agree with TRBD2. The CDR3 has 16 residues. In germline, CDR1 is SGHRS, CDR2 YFSETQ. After removal of 4 bases from V and 0 bases from J, the junction contained 5 bases not matched to a gene. CDR3 sequence reads: CASSATSGPSTDTQYF. The CDR3 DNA sequence: TGCGCCAGCAGCGCGACTAGCGGGCCGAGCACAGATACGCAGTATTTT.

This chain connects TRBV7-6 to TRBJ2-1; D might be TRBD1 (5 bases). V lost 5 bases and J 3 bases, leaving 8 bases between the germline ends. The CDR3 runs to 13 residues. CDR1 and CDR2 (germline): SGHVS, FNYEAQ. The CDR3 region is CASSPRGYNEQFF. The CDR3 bases are TGTGCCAGCAGCCCTAGGGGCTACAATGAGCAGTTCTTC.

The rearrangement uses TRBV27 and TRBJ2-3, with 13 nucleotides matching TRBD2. Losses at the gene ends were 6 bases for V and 4 bases for J; bases not matched to a gene: 7. The germline CDR1 and CDR2 sequences are MNHEY and SMNVEV (reference sequence). This CDR3 region has 16 residues. In DNA form, the CDR3 reads TGTGCCAGCAGCCGTGCGGGACTAGCGGGGTCAGATACGCAGTATTTT. Protein product: CASSRAGLAGSDTQYF.

This chain uses TRBV14 with TRBJ1-1; the D gene is possibly TRBD1 (6 bases). Germline-derived CDR1 and CDR2 are SGHDN and FVKESK. Trimming pared 3 bases from V and 1 base from J, leaving 18 bases between. This CDR3 is built from 17 residues. CDR3: CASSHRGRGAWNTEAFF. In DNA form, the CDR3 reads TGTGCCAGCAGCCACCGGGGGCGGGGGGCTTGGAACACTGAAGCTTTCTTT.

This clone was counted only a few times. As DNA, the CDR3 is TGTGCCAGTACCAAAGTTGGGCAGGGTAGTTCACCCCTCCACTTT. Translating gives CASTKVGQGSSPLHF. The gene calls are TRBV19 and TRBJ1-6, with D possibly being TRBD1 (5 bases). V was shortened by 7 bases and J by 9 bases, with 19 bases between the two germline ends. From germline, CDR1 is LNHDA and CDR2 SQIVND (reference sequence). The CDR3 totals 15 residues.

This clone showed up just once. V gene TRBV4-2 combines with J gene TRBJ1-5; no firm D call. CDR3 size: 13 residues. Looked up from germline, CDR1 is LGHNA and CDR2 is YNFKEQ. Trimming shortened V by 0 bases and J by 7 bases, and 7 bases separated the two germline ends. CDR3 region: CASSQDGDQPQHF. DNA of the CDR3: TGTGCCAGCAGCCAAGATGGAGACCAGCCCCAGCATTTT.

The J gene is TRBJ1-6, the V gene TRBV18; 12 nucleotides agree with TRBD1. Germline V gene lookup returns CDR1 KGHSH and CDR2 LQKENI. This CDR3 contains 17 residues. J gave up 6 bases and V 3 bases, and 6 bases lay outside the gene matches. This chain's CDR3 is CASSPEGTGGSNSPLHF. CDR3 sequence (DNA): TGTGCCAGCTCACCGGAGGGGACAGGGGGCAGTAATTCACCCCTCCACTTT.

The gene calls are TRBV19 and TRBJ2-3, with D possibly being TRBD2 (5 bases). There are 14 residues in the CDR3. CDR1 LNHDA and CDR2 SQIVND come from the germline V gene (reference sequence). V lost 5 bases to trimming and J lost 0 bases, with 9 bases between them. The CDR3, as DNA: TGTGCCAGTAGTTACGAGGGAAGCACAGATACGCAGTATTTT. Protein product: CASSYEGSTDTQYF.

The chain links TRBV6-5 to TRBJ1-1; 7 bases map to TRBD1. This CDR3 has 15 amino acids. After removal of 5 bases from V and 6 bases from J, the junction contained 12 bases not matched to a gene. CDR1 and CDR2 (germline): MNHEY, SVGAGI. The CDR3 loop is CASSPPGGKLPEAFF. In DNA form, the CDR3 reads TGTGCCAGCAGTCCCCCAGGGGGGAAGTTACCTGAAGCTTTCTTT.